This T cell receptor beta chain was documented in a study of T cell clones after liver transplantation. By sample fraction, this clone is medium-sized. Its specificity is unknown. Unstimulated PBMCs were sorted into CD3+CD4+ and CD3+CD8+ populations. Study-level results: A significant post-transplant drop in circulating graft-donor-reactive CD4 TCRbeta sequences occurred in most of the 8 subjects. Graft donor-reactive T cells possibly entered the graft instead of undergoing deletion.

Generated by immunoSEQ multiplex PCR, the TCRdb table keeps only in-frame clones and is missing some. The sample holds approximately 7,900 clones, 80% seen once. The TCR comes from a human donor who received a liver transplant. Sample: CD8+ T cells from blood, taken before liver transplant.

The CDR3 loop reads CASSPIQGLYEQYF. The CDR3 nucleotides are TGCGCCAGCAGCCCGATACAGGGTTTATACGAGCAGTACTTC. The J gene is TRBJ2-7, the V gene TRBV4-1; a possible D gene is TRBD1 (6 bases). The CDR3 has 14 amino acids. CDR1 is MGHRA, CDR2 YSYEKL, per germline. Between the trimmed V and J ends, which lost 4 bases and 4 bases, there was a span of 14 bases.